The 15 T cell receptor beta chains below all came from one sample that was sequenced in a study of T cell responses to AZD1222 COVID-19 vaccine. Assay: immunoSEQ multiplex PCR; the TCRdb copy retains only in-frame clones and omits some. The data show about 120,000 clones, with 90% seen just once and 4% to 4.5% held by the top ten. Here the sequenced sample was peripheral blood, taken 28 days after the second dose of the MenACWY control vaccine. The receptors were sampled from an adult who received the MenACWY meningococcal vaccine as a control.

In the case of this clone: At one end the junction does not follow the germline gene, possibly because of a read error. V gene TRBV27 combines with J gene TRBJ1-1; 10 nucleotides align to TRBD1. There are 15 residues in the CDR3. Germline V CDR1 and CDR2: MNHEY, SMNVEV (reference sequence). The CDR3: CAGSWGQGLNTEAFF. DNA for the CDR3: TGTGCCGGCAGTTGGGGACAGGGGCTGAACACTGAAGCTTTCTTT.

V usage is TRBV9 and J usage is TRBJ2-5, with D perhaps being TRBD1 or TRBD2 (6 bases each). The germline V gene encodes CDR1 SGDLS and CDR2 YYNGEE. V shed 0 bases and J shed 5 bases, with 11 bases lying between them. The CDR3 consists of 14 residues. In nucleotides, the CDR3 is TGTGCCAGCAGCGTAGCTCCGGGGGCGGAGACCCAGTACTTC. Amino acid sequence: CASSVAPGAETQYF.

The chain carries TRBV11-2 and TRBJ2-6; the D gene could be TRBD1 or TRBD2 (6 bases each). Trimming removed 5 bases from V and 4 bases from J, with 12 bases in between. The CDR3 extends over 15 amino acids. CDR1 and CDR2 (germline): SGHAT, FQNNGV. CDR3 in DNA: TGTGCCAGCAGCCGGAGGGGGATGGGGGCCAACGTCCTGACTTTC. The encoded protein is CASSRRGMGANVLTF.

The chain employs TRBV9 and TRBJ2-4; possibly TRBD2 for D (5 bases). The CDR3 covers 15 residues. The V gene's germline CDR1 is SGDLS and CDR2 YYNGEE. V lost 2 bases, J lost 2 bases, and 11 bases lay in between. CDR3 nucleotide sequence: TGTGCCAGCAGCGTTGACGAGGGAACCAAAAACATTCAGTACTTC. Translating gives CASSVDEGTKNIQYF.

This chain connects TRBV12-3 or TRBV12-4 to TRBJ1-1, with D perhaps TRBD1 (5 bases). The CDR3 runs 13 residues. V was shortened by 5 bases and J by 2 bases, with 9 bases between the two germline ends. The CDR3 reads CASSPDSNTEAFF. The CDR3 nucleotides are TGTGCCAGCAGTCCTGACAGTAACACTGAAGCTTTCTTT.

This chain uses TRBV15 with TRBJ2-1; D might be TRBD2 (6 bases). V lost 0 bases to trimming and J lost 8 bases, with 14 bases between them. Germline CDR1 and CDR2: LNHNV and YYDKDF (reference sequence). The CDR3 loop spans 15 amino acids. The DNA for the CDR3 is TGTGCCACCAGCAGAGATCCACTAGCCGTCGATGAGCAGTTCTTC. It translates to CATSRDPLAVDEQFF.

This clone was detected once. The chain links TRBV10-1 to TRBJ2-1, with D perhaps given as TRBD1 or TRBD2 (5 bases each). The CDR3 has 15 amino acids. Trimming shortened V by 2 bases and J by 8 bases, and 16 bases separated the two germline ends. Germline V gives CDR1 WNHNN, CDR2 SYGVQD (reference sequence). The CDR3, as DNA: TGCGCCAGCAGTGAGATCGGGACCCGAGGCCATGAGCAGTTCTTC. Its protein product is CASSEIGTRGHEQFF.

The chain uses TRBV7-9 and TRBJ2-7, with a possible D match to TRBD1 (5 bases). The CDR3 is made up of 12 amino acids. The germline V and J ends were trimmed by 5 bases and 3 bases, with 8 bases remaining between them. Germline CDR1 is SEHNR and CDR2 is FQNEAQ (reference sequence). CDR3 residues: CASSRQYYEQYF. In DNA, the CDR3 is TGTGCCAGCAGCCGACAGTACTACGAGCAGTACTTC.

The chain carries TRBV6-6 and TRBJ2-1, with D tentatively TRBD1 (6 bases). Trimming cost V 5 bases and J 6 bases, with 17 bases left between them. Germline assignment: CDR1 MNHNY and CDR2 SVGAGI (reference sequence). The CDR3 runs to 15 residues. CDR3 in DNA: TGTGCCAGCAGTCTGGGGGCAGGGGCGCGCAATGAGCAGTTCTTC. Its protein product is CASSLGAGARNEQFF.

The chain employs TRBV7-9 and TRBJ1-1; 7 bases fit TRBD1. This CDR3 has 15 amino acids. Germline CDR1 SEHNR, CDR2 FQNEAQ (reference sequence). V lost 5 bases to trimming and J lost 1 base; unmatched junction nucleotides: 7. The CDR3 is CASSPWTGSNTEAFF. The CDR3 DNA reads TGTGCCAGCAGCCCTTGGACAGGTTCGAACACTGAAGCTTTCTTT.

Here the CDR3 DNA reads TGTGCCAGCAGGAAGGACAGCAATAGCAATCAGCCCCAGCATTTT. Its translation is CASRKDSNSNQPQHF. The chain combines TRBV2 with TRBJ1-5, with a possible D match to TRBD1 (6 bases). CDR3 length equals 15 residues. V was cut by 6 bases and J by 0 bases, with 12 bases left in between. The germline V gene has CDR1 SNHLY and CDR2 FYNNEI.

This chain links TRBV7-7 with TRBJ2-5; unclear D gene. The CDR3 consists of 14 residues. From germline, CDR1 is SSHAT and CDR2 FNYEAQ (reference sequence). Trimming took 0 bases from V and 2 from J, leaving 7 bases between them. In DNA, the CDR3 is TGTGCCAGCAGCTTAGCAGGGCGGCAAGAGACCCAGTACTTC. It translates to CASSLAGRQETQYF. The variable domain in full, with the rest retrieved from reference TRBV7-7 and TRBJ2-5, is GAGVSQSPRYKVTKRGQDVTLRCDPISSHATLYWYQQALGQGPEFLTYFNYEAQPDKSGLPSDRFSAERPEGSISTLTIQRTEQRDSAMYRCASSLAGRQETQYFGPGTRLLVL.

CDR3 amino acids: CASSLVGGVQETQYF. DNA of the CDR3: TGTGCCAGCAGCTTAGTCGGGGGAGTCCAAGAGACCCAGTACTTC. The chain uses TRBV11-2 and TRBJ2-5, with TRBD2 as a possible D gene (6 bases). Trimming cost V 1 base and J 1 base, with 10 bases left between them. CDR1 SGHAT and CDR2 FQNNGV come from the germline V gene. The CDR3 sequence is 15 residues long.

CDR3 nucleotide sequence: TGTGCCAGTCTGGGCTCATTTGAAAAACTGTTTTTT. Encoded protein: CASLGSFEKLFF. The rearrangement uses TRBV19 and TRBJ1-4, with D hard to call. CDR1 is LNHDA and CDR2 is SQIVND in the germline V gene (reference sequence). The ends were cut back, 8 bases at V and 7 bases at J, with 11 bases in the middle. The CDR3 is made up of 12 amino acids. Full variable domain (outside the CDR3, taken from reference TRBV19 and TRBJ1-4): DGGITQSPKYLFRKEGQNVTLSCEQNLNHDAMYWYRQDPGQGLRLIYYSQIVNDFQKGDIAEGYSVSREKKESFPLTVTSAQKNPTAFYLCASLGSFEKLFFGSGTQLSVL.

V and J are TRBV5-6 and TRBJ1-5, with D possibly being TRBD1 (6 bases). The CDR3 is 16 residues long. V dropped 0 bases and J dropped 2 bases, with 12 bases sitting between them. CDR1 and CDR2 from the germline V gene are SGHDT and YYEEEE. The DNA of the CDR3 is TGTGCCAGCAGCTTGGGAGGGGGGAGTGGCAATCAGCCCCAGCATTTT. It is translated as CASSLGGGSGNQPQHF.